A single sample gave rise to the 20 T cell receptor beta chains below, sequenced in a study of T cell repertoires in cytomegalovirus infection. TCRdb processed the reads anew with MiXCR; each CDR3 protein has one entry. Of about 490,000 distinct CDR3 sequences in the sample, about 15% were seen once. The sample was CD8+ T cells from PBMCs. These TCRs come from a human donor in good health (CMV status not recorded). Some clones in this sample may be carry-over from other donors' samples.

CDR3: CASSVYSSGGIGAYNEQFF. DNA of the CDR3: TGTGCCAGCAGTGTCTATTCTAGCGGAGGGATAGGGGCCTACAATGAGCAGTTCTTC. The V gene is TRBV25-1, the J gene TRBJ2-1; 7 positions match TRBD2. Germline CDR1 MGHDK, CDR2 SYGVNS. CDR3 length: 19 residues. The junction had 17 bases not matched to a gene; V was cut back by 4 bases and J by 2 bases.

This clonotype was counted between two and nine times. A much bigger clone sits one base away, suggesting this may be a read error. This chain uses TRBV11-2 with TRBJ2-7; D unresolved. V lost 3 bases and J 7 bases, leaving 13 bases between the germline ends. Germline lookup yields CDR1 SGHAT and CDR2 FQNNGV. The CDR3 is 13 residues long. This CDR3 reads CASSFAVSGEQYF. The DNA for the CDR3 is TGTGCCAGCAGCTTTGCTGTATCTGGGGAGCAGTACTTC.

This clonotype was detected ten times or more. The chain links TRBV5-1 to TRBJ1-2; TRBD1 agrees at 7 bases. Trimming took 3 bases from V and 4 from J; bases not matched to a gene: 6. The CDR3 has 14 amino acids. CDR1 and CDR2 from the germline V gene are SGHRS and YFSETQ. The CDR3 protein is CASSSLGDSYGYTF. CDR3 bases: TGCGCCAGCAGCTCTCTGGGGGACAGCTATGGCTACACCTTC.

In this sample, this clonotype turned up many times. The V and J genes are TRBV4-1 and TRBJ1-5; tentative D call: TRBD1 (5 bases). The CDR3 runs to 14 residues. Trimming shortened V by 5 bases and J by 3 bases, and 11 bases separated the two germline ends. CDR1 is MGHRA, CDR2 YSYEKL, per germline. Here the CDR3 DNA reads TGCGCCAGCAGCGAGGCAGGGTTCAATCAGCCCCAGCATTTT. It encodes CASSEAGFNQPQHF.

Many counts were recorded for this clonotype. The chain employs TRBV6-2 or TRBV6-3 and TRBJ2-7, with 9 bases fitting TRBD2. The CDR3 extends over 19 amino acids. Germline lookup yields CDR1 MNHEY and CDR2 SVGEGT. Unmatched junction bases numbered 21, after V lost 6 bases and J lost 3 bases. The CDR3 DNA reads TGTGCCAGCAGCCATGAATCCATGGTAGCGGGAGTCCACGGCTACGAGCAGTACTTC. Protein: CASSHESMVAGVHGYEQYF.

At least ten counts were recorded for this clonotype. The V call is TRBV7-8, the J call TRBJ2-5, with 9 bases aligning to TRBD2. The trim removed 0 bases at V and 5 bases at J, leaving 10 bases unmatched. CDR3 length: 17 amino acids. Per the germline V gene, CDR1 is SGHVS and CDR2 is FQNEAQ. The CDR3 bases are TGTGCCAGCAGCTTAGCTCCTAGCGGGGTGCCGGGGGAGACCCAGTACTTC. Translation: CASSLAPSGVPGETQYF.

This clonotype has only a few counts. The CDR3 is CASSFRGGLAGGPYNEQFF. CDR3 bases: TGTGCCAGCAGTTTCCGGGGGGGACTAGCGGGAGGGCCCTACAATGAGCAGTTCTTC. J is TRBJ2-1 and V is TRBV27; the match to TRBD2 covers 16 bases. The V gene end was trimmed by 3 bases and the J gene end by 2 bases; junction bases not matched to a gene: 7. The CDR3 has 19 amino acids. In germline, CDR1 is MNHEY, CDR2 SMNVEV (reference sequence).

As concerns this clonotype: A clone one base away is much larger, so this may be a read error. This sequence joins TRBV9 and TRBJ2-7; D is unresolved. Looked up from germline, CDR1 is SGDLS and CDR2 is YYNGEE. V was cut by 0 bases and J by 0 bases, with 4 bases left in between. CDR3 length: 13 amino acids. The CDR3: CASSVGASYEQYF. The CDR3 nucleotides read TGTGCCAGCAGCGTAGGGGCCTCCTACGAGCAGTACTTC.

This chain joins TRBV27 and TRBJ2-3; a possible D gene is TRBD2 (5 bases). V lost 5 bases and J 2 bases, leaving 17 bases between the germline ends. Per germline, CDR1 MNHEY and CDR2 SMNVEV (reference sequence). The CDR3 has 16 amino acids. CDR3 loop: CASSPSSGYSTDTQYF. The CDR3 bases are TGTGCCAGCAGTCCATCTTCGGGGTACTCCACAGATACGCAGTATTTT.

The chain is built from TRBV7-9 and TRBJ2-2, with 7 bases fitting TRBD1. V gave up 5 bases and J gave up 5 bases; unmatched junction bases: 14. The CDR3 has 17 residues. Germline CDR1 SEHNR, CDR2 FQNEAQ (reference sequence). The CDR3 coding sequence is TGTGCCAGCAGCCTCCGACAGGGTAGCCCCACTACCGGGGAGCTGTTTTTT. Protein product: CASSLRQGSPTTGELFF.

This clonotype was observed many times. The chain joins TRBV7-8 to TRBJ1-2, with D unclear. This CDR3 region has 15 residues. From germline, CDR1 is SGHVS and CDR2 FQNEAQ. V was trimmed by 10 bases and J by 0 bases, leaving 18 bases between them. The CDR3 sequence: CATFHMDLPNYGYTF. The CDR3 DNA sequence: TGTGCCACCTTCCACATGGACCTTCCTAACTATGGCTACACCTTC. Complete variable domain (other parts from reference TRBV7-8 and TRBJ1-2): GAGVSQSPRYKVAKRGQDVALRCDPISGHVSLFWYQQALGQGPEFLTYFQNEAQLDKSGLPSDRFFAERPEGSVSTLKIQRTQQEDSAVYLCATFHMDLPNYGYTFGSGTRLTVV.

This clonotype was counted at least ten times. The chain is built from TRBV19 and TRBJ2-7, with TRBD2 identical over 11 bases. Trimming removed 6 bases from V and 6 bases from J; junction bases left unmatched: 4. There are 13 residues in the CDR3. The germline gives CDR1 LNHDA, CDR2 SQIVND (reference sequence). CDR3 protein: CASSTGLAVEQYF. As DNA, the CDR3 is TGTGCCAGTAGCACGGGACTAGCGGTCGAGCAGTACTTC.

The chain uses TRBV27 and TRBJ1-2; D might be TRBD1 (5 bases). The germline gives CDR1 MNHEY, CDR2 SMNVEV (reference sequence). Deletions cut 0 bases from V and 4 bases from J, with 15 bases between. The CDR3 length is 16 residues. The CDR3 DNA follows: TGTGCCAGCAGTTTATCGTCGGGGGGGATCGCCTATGGCTACACCTTC. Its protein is CASSLSSGGIAYGYTF.

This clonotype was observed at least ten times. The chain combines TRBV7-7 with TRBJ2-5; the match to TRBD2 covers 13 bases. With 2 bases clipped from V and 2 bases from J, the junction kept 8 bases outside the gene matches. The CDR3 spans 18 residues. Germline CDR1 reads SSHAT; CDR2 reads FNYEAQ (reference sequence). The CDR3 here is CASSLRTSGGRQQETQYF. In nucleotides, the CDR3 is TGTGCCAGCAGCTTAAGGACTAGCGGGGGACGTCAGCAAGAGACCCAGTACTTC.

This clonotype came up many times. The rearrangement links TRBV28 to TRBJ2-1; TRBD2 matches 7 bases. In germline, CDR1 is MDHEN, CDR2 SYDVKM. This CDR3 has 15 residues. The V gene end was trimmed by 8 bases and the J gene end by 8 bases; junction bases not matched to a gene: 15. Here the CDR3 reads CASVAAGRPGDEQFF. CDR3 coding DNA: TGTGCCAGCGTCGCTGCCGGGAGGCCTGGGGATGAGCAGTTCTTC.

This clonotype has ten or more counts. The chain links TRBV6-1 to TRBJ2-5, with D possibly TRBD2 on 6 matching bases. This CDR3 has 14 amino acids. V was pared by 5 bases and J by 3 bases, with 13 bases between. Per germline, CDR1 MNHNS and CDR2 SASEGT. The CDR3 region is CASSLYWGEETQYF. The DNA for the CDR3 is TGTGCCAGCAGTCTGTATTGGGGGGAAGAGACCCAGTACTTC.

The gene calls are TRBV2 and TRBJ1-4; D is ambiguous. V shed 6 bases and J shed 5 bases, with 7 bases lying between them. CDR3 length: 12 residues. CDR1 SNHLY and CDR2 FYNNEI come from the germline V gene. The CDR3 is CASSRWNEKLFF. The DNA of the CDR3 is TGTGCCAGCAGCAGGTGGAATGAAAAACTGTTTTTT.

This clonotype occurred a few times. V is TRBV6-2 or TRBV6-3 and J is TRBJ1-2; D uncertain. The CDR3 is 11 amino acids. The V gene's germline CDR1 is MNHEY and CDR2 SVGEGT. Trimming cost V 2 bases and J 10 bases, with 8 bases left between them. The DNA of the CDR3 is TGTGCCAGCAGTTACAGTTACCTCTACACCTTC. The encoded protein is CASSYSYLYTF.

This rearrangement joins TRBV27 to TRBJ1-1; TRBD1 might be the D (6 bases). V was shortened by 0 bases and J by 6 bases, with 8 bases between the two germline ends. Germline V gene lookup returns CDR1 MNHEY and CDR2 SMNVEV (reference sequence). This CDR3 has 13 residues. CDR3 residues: CASSLSGAAEAFF. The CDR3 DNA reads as TGTGCCAGCAGTTTATCGGGGGCCGCTGAAGCTTTCTTT.

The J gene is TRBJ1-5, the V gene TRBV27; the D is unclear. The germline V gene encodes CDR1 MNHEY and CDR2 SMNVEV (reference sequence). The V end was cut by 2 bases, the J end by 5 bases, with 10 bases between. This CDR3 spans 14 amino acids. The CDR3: CASSLRQEYQPQHF. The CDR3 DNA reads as TGTGCCAGCAGTTTAAGGCAGGAGTATCAGCCCCAGCATTTT.